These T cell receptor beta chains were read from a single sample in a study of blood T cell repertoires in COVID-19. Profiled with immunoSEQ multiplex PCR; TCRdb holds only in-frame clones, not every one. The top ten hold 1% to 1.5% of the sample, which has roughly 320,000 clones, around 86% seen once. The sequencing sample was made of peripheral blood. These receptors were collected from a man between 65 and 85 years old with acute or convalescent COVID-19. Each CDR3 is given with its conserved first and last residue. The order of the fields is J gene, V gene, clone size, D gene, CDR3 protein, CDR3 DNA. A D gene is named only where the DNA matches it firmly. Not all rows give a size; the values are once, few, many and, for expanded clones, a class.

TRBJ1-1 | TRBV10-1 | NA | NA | CASSERRPPKTEAFF | TGCGCCAGCAGTGAGAGGCGGCCCCCCAAGACTGAAGCTTTCTTT
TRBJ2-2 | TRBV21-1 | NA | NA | CAGGAYTGELFF | TGTGCCGGGGGCGCGTACACCGGGGAGCTGTTTTTT
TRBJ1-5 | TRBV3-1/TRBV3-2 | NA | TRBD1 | CASSPTQQGNRNQPQHF | TGTGCCAGCAGCCCAACTCAACAGGGGAATCGCAATCAGCCCCAGCATTTT
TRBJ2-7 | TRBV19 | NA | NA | CASRGGVSSYEQYF | TGTGCCAGTAGAGGGGGAGTAAGCTCCTACGAGCAGTACTTC
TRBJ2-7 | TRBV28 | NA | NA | CASSLIGGSYEQYF | TGTGCCAGCAGTTTAATCGGGGGCTCCTACGAGCAGTACTTC
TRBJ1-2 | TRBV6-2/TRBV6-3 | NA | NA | CASSYSQIGYTF | TGTGCCAGCAGTTACTCACAGATTGGCTACACCTTC
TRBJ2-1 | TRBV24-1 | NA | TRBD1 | CATSDPGQGGNEQFF | TGTGCCACCAGTGACCCGGGACAGGGGGGGAATGAGCAGTTCTTC
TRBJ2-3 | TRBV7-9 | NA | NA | CASSKSRGNTDTQYF | TGTGCCAGCAGCAAAAGTAGGGGCAACACAGATACGCAGTATTTT
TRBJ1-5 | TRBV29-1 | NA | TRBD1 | CSVAGQGNQPQHF | TGCAGCGTTGCGGGACAGGGGAATCAGCCCCAGCATTTT
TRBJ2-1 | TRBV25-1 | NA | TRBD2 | CASSDPGLAGAKNNEQFF | TGTGCCAGCAGTGATCCCGGACTAGCGGGGGCCAAAAACAATGAGCAGTTCTTC
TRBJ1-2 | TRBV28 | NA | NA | CASSLPGGYGYTF | TGTGCCAGCAGTCTCCCCGGGGGATATGGCTACACCTTC
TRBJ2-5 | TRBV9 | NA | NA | CASSVAPGSQETQYF | TGTGCCAGCAGCGTAGCCCCAGGGTCCCAAGAGACCCAGTACTTC
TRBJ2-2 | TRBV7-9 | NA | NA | CASSLVGSRAGELFF | TGTGCCAGCAGCCTTGTCGGGAGTAGAGCCGGGGAGCTGTTTTTT
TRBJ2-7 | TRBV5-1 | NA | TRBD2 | CASSSGSGGINEQYF | TGCGCCAGCAGCTCCGGTAGCGGGGGGATCAACGAGCAGTACTTC
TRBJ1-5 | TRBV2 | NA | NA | CASSEPGNSNQPQHF | TGTGCCAGCAGTGAACCGGGAAATAGCAATCAGCCCCAGCATTTT
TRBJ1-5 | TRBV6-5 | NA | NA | CASSSGSFGGQPQHF | TGTGCCAGCAGCTCCGGGAGCTTCGGTGGTCAGCCCCAGCATTTT
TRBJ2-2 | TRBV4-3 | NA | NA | CASSLISSGELFF | TGCGCCAGCAGCCTCATCTCCAGCGGGGAGCTGTTTTTT
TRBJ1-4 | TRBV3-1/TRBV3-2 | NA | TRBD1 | CASSHPGTGNEKLFF | TGTGCCAGCAGCCACCCCGGGACAGGGAACGAAAAACTGTTTTTT
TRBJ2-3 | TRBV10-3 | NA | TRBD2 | CAISETSGAADTQYF | TGTGCCATCAGTGAAACTAGCGGGGCGGCAGATACGCAGTATTTT
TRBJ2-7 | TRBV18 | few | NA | CASSPSVSNEQYF | TGTGCCAGCTCACCCAGCGTTTCTAACGAGCAGTACTTC
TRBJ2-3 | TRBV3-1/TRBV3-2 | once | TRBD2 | CASSQGVAGADTQYF | TGTGCCAGCAGCCAAGGGGTAGCGGGGGCAGATACGCAGTATTTT
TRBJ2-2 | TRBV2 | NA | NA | CASSEGGNTGELFF | TGTGCCAGCAGTGAGGGGGGTAACACCGGGGAGCTGTTTTTT
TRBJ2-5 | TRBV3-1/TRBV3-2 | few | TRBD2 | CASSQGNDGRARAQMETQYF | TGTGCCAGCAGCCAAGGGAATGACGGGAGGGCCAGGGCCCAAATGGAGACCCAGTACTTC
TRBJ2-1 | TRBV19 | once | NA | CASSMGPHSSYNEQFF | TGTGCCAGTAGTATGGGGCCGCACAGCTCCTACAATGAGCAGTTCTTC
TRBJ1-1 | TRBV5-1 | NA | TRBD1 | CASSLGPRGATEAFF | TGCGCCAGCAGCTTGGGCCCCAGGGGGGCCACTGAAGCTTTCTTT
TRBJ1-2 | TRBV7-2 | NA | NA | CASSLVAGPDYGYTF | TGTGCCAGCAGCTTAGTTGCGGGACCAGACTATGGCTACACCTTC
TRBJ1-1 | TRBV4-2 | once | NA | CASSQRLLQGYNTEAFF | TGTGCCAGCAGCCAAAGGTTGCTACAGGGTTACAACACTGAAGCTTTCTTT
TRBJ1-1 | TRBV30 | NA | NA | CAWSAGVFSTEAFF | TGTGCCTGGAGCGCAGGGGTTTTTAGCACTGAAGCTTTCTTT
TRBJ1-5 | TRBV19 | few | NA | CASNNWGALGNQPQHF | TGTGCCAGTAATAATTGGGGAGCCTTGGGCAATCAGCCCCAGCATTTT
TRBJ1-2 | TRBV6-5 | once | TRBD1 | CASSSPQGANGYTF | TGTGCCAGCAGTTCTCCCCAGGGGGCGAATGGCTACACCTTC
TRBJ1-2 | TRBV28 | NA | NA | CASSPGLNYGYTF | TGTGCCAGCAGCCCGGGACTCAACTATGGCTACACCTTC
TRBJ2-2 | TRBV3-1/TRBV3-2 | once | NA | CASSQGFPANTGELFF | TGTGCCAGCAGCCAAGGTTTCCCCGCGAACACCGGGGAGCTGTTTTTT
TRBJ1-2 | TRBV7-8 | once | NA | CASSFSSGYYGYTF | TGTGCCAGCAGCTTTTCTTCGGGTTACTATGGCTACACCTTC
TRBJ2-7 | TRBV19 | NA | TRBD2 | CASSTLAGPYEQYF | TGTGCCAGTAGTACCCTAGCGGGCCCCTACGAGCAGTACTTC
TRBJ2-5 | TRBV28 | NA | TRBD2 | CASSLGSGSIETQYF | TGTGCCAGCAGTTTGGGTAGCGGGAGTATAGAGACCCAGTACTTC
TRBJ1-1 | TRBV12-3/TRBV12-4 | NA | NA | CASSFRVNTEAFF | TGTGCCAGCAGTTTCAGGGTGAACACTGAAGCTTTCTTT
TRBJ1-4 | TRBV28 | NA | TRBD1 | CASGSGQGPAGKLFF | TGTGCCAGCGGCTCGGGACAGGGCCCCGCGGGGAAACTGTTTTTT
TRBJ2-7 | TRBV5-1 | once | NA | CASSLRGGSYEQYF | TGCGCCAGCAGCTTGAGGGGGGGATCTTACGAGCAGTACTTC
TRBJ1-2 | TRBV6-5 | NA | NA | CASSYGQATNYGYTF | TGTGCCAGCAGTTACGGGCAGGCAACTAACTATGGCTACACCTTC
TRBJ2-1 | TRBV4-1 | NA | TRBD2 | CASSQATGTSGGARYNEQFF | TGCGCCAGCAGCCAAGCTACCGGGACTAGCGGGGGGGCCAGGTACAATGAGCAGTTCTTC
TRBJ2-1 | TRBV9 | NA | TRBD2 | CASSQRLAGGSEQFF | TGTGCCAGCAGCCAAAGACTAGCGGGAGGGAGTGAGCAGTTCTTC
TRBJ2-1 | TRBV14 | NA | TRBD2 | CASSQNSGDYNEQFF | TGTGCCAGCAGCCAGAATAGCGGGGACTACAATGAGCAGTTCTTC
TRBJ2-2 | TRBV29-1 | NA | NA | CSGSVDSGSHAELFF | TGCAGCGGGTCGGTCGACAGTGGGTCTCACGCTGAGCTGTTTTTT
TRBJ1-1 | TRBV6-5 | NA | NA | CANIFSLGKRSEAFF | TGTGCCAACATCTTCTCACTGGGCAAGCGGTCTGAAGCTTTCTTT
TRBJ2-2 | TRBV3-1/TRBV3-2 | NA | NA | CASSQHGGELFF | TGTGCCAGCAGCCAACACGGCGGGGAGCTGTTTTTT